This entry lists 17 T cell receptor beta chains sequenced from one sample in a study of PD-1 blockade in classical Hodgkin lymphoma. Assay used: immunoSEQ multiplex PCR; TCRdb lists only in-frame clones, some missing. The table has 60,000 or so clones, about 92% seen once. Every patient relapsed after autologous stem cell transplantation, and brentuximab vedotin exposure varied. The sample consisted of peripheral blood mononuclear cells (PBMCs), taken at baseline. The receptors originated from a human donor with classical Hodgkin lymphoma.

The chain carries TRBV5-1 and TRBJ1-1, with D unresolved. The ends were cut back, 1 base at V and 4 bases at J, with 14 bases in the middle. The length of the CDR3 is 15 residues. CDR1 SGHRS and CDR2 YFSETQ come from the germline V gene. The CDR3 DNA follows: TGCGCCAGCAGCTTGCGGGCAGACTTGGGCACTGAAGCTTTCTTT. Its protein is CASSLRADLGTEAFF.

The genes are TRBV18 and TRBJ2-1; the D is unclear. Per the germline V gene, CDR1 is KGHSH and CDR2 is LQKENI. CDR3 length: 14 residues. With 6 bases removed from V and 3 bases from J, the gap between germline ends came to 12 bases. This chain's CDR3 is CASSRSQDYNEQFF. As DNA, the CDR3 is TGTGCCAGCTCTAGGTCGCAGGACTACAATGAGCAGTTCTTC.

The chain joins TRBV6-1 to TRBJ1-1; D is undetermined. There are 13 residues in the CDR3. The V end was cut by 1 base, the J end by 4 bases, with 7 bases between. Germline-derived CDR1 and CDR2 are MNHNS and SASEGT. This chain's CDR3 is CASSEGGVTEAFF. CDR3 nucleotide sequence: TGTGCCAGCAGTGAAGGTGGGGTCACTGAAGCTTTCTTT.

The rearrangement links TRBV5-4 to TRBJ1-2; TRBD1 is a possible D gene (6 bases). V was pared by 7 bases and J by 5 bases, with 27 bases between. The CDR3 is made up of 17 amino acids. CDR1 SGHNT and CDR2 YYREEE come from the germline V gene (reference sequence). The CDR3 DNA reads TGTGCCAGCTCTACCCCGGGGGGCCAAGGCCTCGGGTATGGCTACACCTTC. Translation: CASSTPGGQGLGYGYTF. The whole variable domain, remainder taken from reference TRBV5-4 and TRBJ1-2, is ETGVTQSPTHLIKTRGQQVTLRCSSQSGHNTVSWYQQALGQGPQFIFQYYREEENGRGNFPPRFSGLQFPNYSSELNVNALELDDSALYLCASSTPGGQGLGYGYTFGSGTRLTVV.

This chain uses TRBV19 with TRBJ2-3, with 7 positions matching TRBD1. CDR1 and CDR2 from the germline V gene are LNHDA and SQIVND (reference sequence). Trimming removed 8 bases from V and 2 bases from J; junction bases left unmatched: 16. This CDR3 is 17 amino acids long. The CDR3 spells CASDSSGRGFLTDTQYF. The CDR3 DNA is TGTGCCAGTGATTCCTCGGGCAGGGGGTTCCTCACAGATACGCAGTATTTT.

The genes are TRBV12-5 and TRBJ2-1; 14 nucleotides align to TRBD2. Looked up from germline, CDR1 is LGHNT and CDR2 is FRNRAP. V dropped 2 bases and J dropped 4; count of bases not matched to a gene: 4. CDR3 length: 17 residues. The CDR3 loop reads CASGLMTSGREYNEQFF. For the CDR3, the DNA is TGTGCTAGTGGTTTGATGACTAGCGGGAGGGAATACAATGAGCAGTTCTTC.

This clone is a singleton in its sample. The CDR3 loop reads CASTGYYEQYF. The CDR3 DNA is TGTGCCAGCACCGGATACTACGAGCAGTACTTC. The V call is TRBV2, the J call TRBJ2-7, with unresolved D. The CDR3 spans 11 residues. V was pared by 7 bases and J by 3 bases, with 7 bases between. Per the germline V gene, CDR1 is SNHLY and CDR2 is FYNNEI.

The DNA of the CDR3 is TGTGCCAGCAGCTTGGGACAGGTTCGGCAAGAGACCCAGTACTTC. Translating it yields CASSLGQVRQETQYF. J is TRBJ2-5 and V is TRBV5-4, with D perhaps matching TRBD1 (6 bases). CDR1 and CDR2 from the germline V gene are SGHNT and YYREEE (reference sequence). The CDR3 loop spans 15 amino acids. Trimming took 0 bases from V and 2 from J, leaving 11 bases between them.

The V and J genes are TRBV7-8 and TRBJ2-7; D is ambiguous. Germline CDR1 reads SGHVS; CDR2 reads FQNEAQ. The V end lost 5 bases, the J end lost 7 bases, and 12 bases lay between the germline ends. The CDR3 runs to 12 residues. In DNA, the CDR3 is TGTGCCAGCAGCCCAAACTACGTGGAGCAGTACTTC. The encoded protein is CASSPNYVEQYF.

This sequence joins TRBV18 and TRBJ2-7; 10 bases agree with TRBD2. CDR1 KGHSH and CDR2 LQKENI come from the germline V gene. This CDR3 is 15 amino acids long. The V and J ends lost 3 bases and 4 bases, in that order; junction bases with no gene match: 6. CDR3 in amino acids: CASSPSAGGPYEQYF. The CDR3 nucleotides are TGTGCCAGCTCACCCTCAGCGGGAGGGCCATACGAGCAGTACTTC.

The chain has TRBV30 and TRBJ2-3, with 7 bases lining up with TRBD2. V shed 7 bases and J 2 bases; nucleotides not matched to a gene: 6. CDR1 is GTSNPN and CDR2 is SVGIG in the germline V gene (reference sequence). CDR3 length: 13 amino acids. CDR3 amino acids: CASRGEITDTQYF. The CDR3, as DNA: TGTGCCTCTCGGGGGGAAATCACAGATACGCAGTATTTT.

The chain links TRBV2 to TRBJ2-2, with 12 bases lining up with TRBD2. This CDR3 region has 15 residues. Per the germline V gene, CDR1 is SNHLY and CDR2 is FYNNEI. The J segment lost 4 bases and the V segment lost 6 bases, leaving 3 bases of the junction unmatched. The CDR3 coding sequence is TGTGCCAGCAGAGGACTAGCGGGGATCACCGGGGAGCTGTTTTTT. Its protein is CASRGLAGITGELFF. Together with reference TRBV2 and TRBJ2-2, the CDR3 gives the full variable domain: EPEVTQTPSHQVTQMGQEVILRCVPISNHLYFYWYRQILGQKVEFLVSFYNNEISEKSEIFDDQFSVERPDGSNFTLKIRSTKLEDSAMYFCASRGLAGITGELFFGEGSRLTVL.

The CDR3 bases are TGCGCCGGTAGGACATCTGGGGCCAACGTCCTGACTTTC. Amino acid sequence: CAGRTSGANVLTF. V gene TRBV10-2 combines with J gene TRBJ2-6; D might be TRBD1 (5 bases). Trimming removed 11 bases from V and 1 base from J, with 9 bases in between. CDR3 length: 13 amino acids. Germline assignment: CDR1 WSHSY and CDR2 SAAADI.

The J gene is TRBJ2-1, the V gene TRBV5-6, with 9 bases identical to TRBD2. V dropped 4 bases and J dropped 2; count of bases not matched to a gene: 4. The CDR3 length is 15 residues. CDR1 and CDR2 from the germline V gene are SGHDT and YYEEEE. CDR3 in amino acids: CASSHRLAAYNEQFF. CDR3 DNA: TGTGCCAGCAGCCATAGACTAGCGGCCTACAATGAGCAGTTCTTC.

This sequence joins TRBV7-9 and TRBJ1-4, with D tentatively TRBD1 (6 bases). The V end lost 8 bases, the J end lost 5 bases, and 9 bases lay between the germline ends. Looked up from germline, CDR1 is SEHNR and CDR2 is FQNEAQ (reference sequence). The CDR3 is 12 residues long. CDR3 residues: CASRDTNEKLFF. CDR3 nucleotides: TGTGCCAGCCGGGACACCAATGAAAAACTGTTTTTT.

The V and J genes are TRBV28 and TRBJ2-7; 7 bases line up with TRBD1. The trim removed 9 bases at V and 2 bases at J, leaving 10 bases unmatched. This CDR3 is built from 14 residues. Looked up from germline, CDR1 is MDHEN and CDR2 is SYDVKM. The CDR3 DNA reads TGTGCCAGTTGGGGCAGGGGGTCTACCTACGAGCAGTACTTC. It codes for CASWGRGSTYEQYF.

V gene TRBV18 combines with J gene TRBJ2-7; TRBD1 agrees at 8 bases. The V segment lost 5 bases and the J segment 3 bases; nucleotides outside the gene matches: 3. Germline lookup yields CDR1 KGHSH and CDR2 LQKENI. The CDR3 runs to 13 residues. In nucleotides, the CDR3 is TGTGCCAGCTCAAACGGACAGGGCTACGAGCAGTACTTC. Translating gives CASSNGQGYEQYF.